Presented here are 18 T cell receptor beta chains from one specimen sequenced in a study of Tregs in tolerant kidney transplant recipients. Their antigens remain unidentified. The table came from immunoSEQ multiplex PCR; TCRdb's copy has only in-frame clones and leaves some out. The data contain tens of thousands of clones, nearly 97% of them seen just once; the ten biggest clones take up roughly 0.34%. Material: Tregs from blood cultured with allogeneic cells. These receptors originate from a human donor in good health.

This clone was observed a single time. The V gene is TRBV2, the J gene TRBJ2-5, with 8 positions matching TRBD1. The CDR3 is 14 amino acids. V was clipped by 3 bases and J by 4 bases; unmatched bases: 4. Germline CDR1 reads SNHLY; CDR2 reads FYNNEI. This CDR3 is CASSEARGRETQYF. Here the CDR3 DNA reads TGTGCCAGCAGTGAGGCCAGGGGGCGAGAGACCCAGTACTTC.

V gene TRBV5-6 combines with J gene TRBJ1-2; 9 nucleotides align to TRBD1. The CDR3 runs to 15 residues. The V segment lost 1 base and the J segment 4 bases; nucleotides outside the gene matches: 5. Per the germline V gene, CDR1 is SGHDT and CDR2 is YYEEEE. In DNA form, the CDR3 reads TGTGCCAGCAGCTTGTGGGACAGGGAGGGCTATGGCTACACCTTC. Encoded protein: CASSLWDREGYGYTF. The variable domain in full, with the rest retrieved from reference TRBV5-6 and TRBJ1-2, is DAGVTQSPTHLIKTRGQQVTLRCSPKSGHDTVSWYQQALGQGPQFIFQYYEEEERQRGNFPDRFSGHQFPNYSSELNVNALLLGDSALYLCASSLWDREGYGYTFGSGTRLTVV.

This chain connects TRBV5-1 to TRBJ2-7, with 7 bases identical to TRBD1. The ends lost 3 bases at V and 3 bases at J; junction bases unmatched: 6. This CDR3 has 14 amino acids. Germline assignment: CDR1 SGHRS and CDR2 YFSETQ. The CDR3 nucleotides are TGCGCCAGCAGCTGGGCAGGGGGTATCTACGAGCAGTACTTC. This gives the protein CASSWAGGIYEQYF. Looking up the rest from reference TRBV5-1 and TRBJ2-7 gives the full variable domain: KAGVTQTPRYLIKTRGQQVTLSCSPISGHRSVSWYQQTPGQGLQFLFEYFSETQRNKGNFPGRFSGRQFSNSRSEMNVSTLELGDSALYLCASSWAGGIYEQYFGPGTRLTVT.

The DNA of the CDR3 is TGTGCCAGCAGGTCCACCGTCGGCGGGGAGCTGTTTTTT. Translated: CASRSTVGGELFF. This rearrangement joins TRBV11-3 to TRBJ2-2; D unclear. The ends were cut back, 6 bases at V and 7 bases at J, with 12 bases in the middle. The CDR3 is 13 amino acids. Germline lookup yields CDR1 SGHNT and CDR2 YENEEA.

The chain has TRBV5-4 and TRBJ2-5; D remains ambiguous. Germline loops: CDR1 SGHNT, CDR2 YYREEE (reference sequence). V dropped 4 bases and J dropped 1 base, with 11 bases sitting between them. The CDR3 has 14 residues. In DNA, the CDR3 is TGTGCCAGCAGCCCGGTTGGGGTCCAAGAGACCCAGTACTTC. Protein sequence: CASSPVGVQETQYF.

This chain connects TRBV30 to TRBJ1-5; D perhaps matches TRBD1 (6 bases). Germline V CDR1 and CDR2: GTSNPN, SVGIG (reference sequence). Deletions cut 2 bases from V and 5 bases from J, with 10 bases between. This CDR3 comprises 13 residues. CDR3 region: CAWSLRGDQPQHF. For the CDR3, the DNA is TGTGCCTGGAGTCTCAGGGGAGATCAGCCCCAGCATTTT.

The chain recombines TRBV25-1 with TRBJ2-5; TRBD2 might be the D (5 bases). The length of the CDR3 is 12 residues. Trimming pared 8 bases from V and 9 bases from J, leaving 16 bases between. The germline gives CDR1 MGHDK, CDR2 SYGVNS. The CDR3 DNA reads as TGTGCCAGCGCCCCCCCAGACGGGGCCCAGTACTTC. It translates to CASAPPDGAQYF.

The chain links TRBV7-9 to TRBJ1-2; TRBD1 might be the D (6 bases). Trimming shortened V by 5 bases and J by 4 bases, and 11 bases separated the two germline ends. Germline values: CDR1 SEHNR, CDR2 FQNEAQ (reference sequence). CDR3 length equals 13 residues. In DNA, the CDR3 is TGTGCCAGCAGCACAGGACAGTCCTATGGCTACACCTTC. It is translated as CASSTGQSYGYTF. The variable domain in full, completed from reference TRBV7-9 and TRBJ1-2, reads DTGVSQNPRHKITKRGQNVTFRCDPISEHNRLYWYRQTLGQGPEFLTYFQNEAQLEKSRLLSDRFSAERPKGSFSTLEIQRTEQGDSAMYLCASSTGQSYGYTFGSGTRLTVV.

The J gene is TRBJ1-5, the V gene TRBV6-1, with TRBD1 as a possible D gene (5 bases). V was shortened by 2 bases and J by 10 bases, with 15 bases between the two germline ends. Germline V gene data show CDR1 as MNHNS and CDR2 as SASEGT. The CDR3 has 14 residues. The CDR3 coding sequence is TGTGCCAGCAGTGAATTGGGACGGCCCACACCCCAGCATTTT. Protein sequence: CASSELGRPTPQHF.

The J gene is TRBJ2-3, the V gene TRBV19; D may correspond to TRBD1 or TRBD2 (5 bases each). Trimming took off 3 bases at V and 1 base at J, with 8 bases between the two ends. Germline CDR1 is LNHDA and CDR2 is SQIVND (reference sequence). The CDR3 runs to 14 residues. The CDR3 protein is CASSIMGGTDTQYF. Here the CDR3 DNA reads TGTGCCAGTAGTATCATGGGGGGCACAGATACGCAGTATTTT.

The chain is built from TRBV5-4 and TRBJ2-6; D remains unclear. With 4 bases removed from V and 0 bases from J, the gap between germline ends came to 11 bases. This CDR3 has 16 amino acids. Looked up from germline, CDR1 is SGHNT and CDR2 is YYREEE (reference sequence). The CDR3 is CASSPGRNSGANVLTF. The CDR3 coding sequence is TGTGCCAGCAGCCCCGGACGGAACTCTGGGGCCAACGTCCTGACTTTC.

The chain links TRBV11-2 to TRBJ2-5; TRBD1 might be the D (8 bases). This CDR3 comprises 14 residues. With 1 base removed from V and 9 bases from J, the gap between germline ends came to 15 bases. Germline values: CDR1 SGHAT, CDR2 FQNNGV. DNA for the CDR3: TGTGCCAGCAGCTTAGCCATACAGGGGGGGGCCCAGTACTTC. This codes for CASSLAIQGGAQYF.

The rearrangement links TRBV18 to TRBJ1-5; tentative D call: TRBD1 (6 bases). The V end was cut by 2 bases, the J end by 3 bases, with 8 bases between. The CDR3 has 14 residues. Germline CDR1 is KGHSH and CDR2 is LQKENI. The CDR3 is CASSPTGPNQPQHF. CDR3 bases: TGTGCCAGCTCACCAACAGGGCCCAATCAGCCCCAGCATTTT.

The chain carries TRBV2 and TRBJ2-3; D is undetermined. The length of the CDR3 is 12 residues. Germline CDR1 is SNHLY and CDR2 is FYNNEI. V shed 4 bases and J shed 3 bases, with 5 bases lying between them. The CDR3 region is CASSVETDTQYF. Written as DNA, the CDR3 is TGTGCCAGCAGTGTCGAGACAGATACGCAGTATTTT. Variable domain in full (rest from reference TRBV2 and TRBJ2-3): EPEVTQTPSHQVTQMGQEVILRCVPISNHLYFYWYRQILGQKVEFLVSFYNNEISEKSEIFDDQFSVERPDGSNFTLKIRSTKLEDSAMYFCASSVETDTQYFGPGTRLTVL.

The rearrangement uses TRBV6-5 and TRBJ2-7; D is undetermined. V lost 6 bases and J 2 bases, leaving 17 bases between the germline ends. This CDR3 contains 15 residues. CDR1 is MNHEY and CDR2 is SVGAGI in the germline V gene. Written as DNA, the CDR3 is TGTGCCAGCAGAGATGGTAGCTCCGTGACCTACGAGCAGTACTTC. The encoded protein is CASRDGSSVTYEQYF.

The CDR3 region is CSSGGRGYNEQFF. For the CDR3, the DNA is TGCAGCTCCGGGGGCAGGGGGTACAATGAGCAGTTCTTC. The rearrangement uses TRBV29-1 and TRBJ2-1; possible D gene TRBD1, 7 bases. The germline CDR1 and CDR2 sequences are SQVTM and ANQGSEA. CDR3 size: 13 residues. The germline V and J ends were trimmed by 8 bases and 4 bases, with 15 bases remaining between them.

The chain joins TRBV5-1 to TRBJ2-3; unclear D gene. There are 14 residues in the CDR3. Germline V gene sequence: CDR1 SGHRS, CDR2 YFSETQ. Trimming removed 3 bases from V and 7 bases from J, with 15 bases in between. CDR3 in amino acids: CASSWSLPKNTQYF. CDR3 in DNA: TGCGCCAGCAGCTGGTCCCTCCCTAAAAATACGCAGTATTTT.

The J gene is TRBJ2-7, the V gene TRBV2, with 8 bases that match TRBD2. Trimming took 8 bases from V and 0 from J; bases not matched to a gene: 3. CDR1 and CDR2 (germline): SNHLY, FYNNEI. The CDR3 has 13 amino acids. CDR3: CASSGLVSYEQYF. DNA for the CDR3: TGTGCCAGCTCGGGACTAGTCTCCTACGAGCAGTACTTC.